This entry concerns a single T cell receptor (beta chain). Clinical history reported by participants formed the basis on which cohorts were assigned. This record comes from a study of blood T cell repertoires in COVID-19. Assay: immunoSEQ multiplex PCR; the TCRdb copy retains only in-frame clones and omits some. This table has 350,000 to 400,000 clones, 89% appearing once. V lost 3 bases, J lost 3 bases, and 12 bases lay in between. This CDR3 region has 14 residues. Germline V lookup: CDR1 SGHRS, CDR2 YFSETQ. This TCR was sampled from a woman under 40 who had recovered from COVID-19. This rearrangement joins TRBV5-1 to TRBJ2-5; TRBD1 might be the D (6 bases). Sequenced input: PBMCs or T cells enriched from blood (not recorded which). The CDR3 DNA is TGCGCCAGCAGCTCCTGGGACACAGAAGAGACCCAGTACTTC. Its translation: CASSSWDTEETQYF.